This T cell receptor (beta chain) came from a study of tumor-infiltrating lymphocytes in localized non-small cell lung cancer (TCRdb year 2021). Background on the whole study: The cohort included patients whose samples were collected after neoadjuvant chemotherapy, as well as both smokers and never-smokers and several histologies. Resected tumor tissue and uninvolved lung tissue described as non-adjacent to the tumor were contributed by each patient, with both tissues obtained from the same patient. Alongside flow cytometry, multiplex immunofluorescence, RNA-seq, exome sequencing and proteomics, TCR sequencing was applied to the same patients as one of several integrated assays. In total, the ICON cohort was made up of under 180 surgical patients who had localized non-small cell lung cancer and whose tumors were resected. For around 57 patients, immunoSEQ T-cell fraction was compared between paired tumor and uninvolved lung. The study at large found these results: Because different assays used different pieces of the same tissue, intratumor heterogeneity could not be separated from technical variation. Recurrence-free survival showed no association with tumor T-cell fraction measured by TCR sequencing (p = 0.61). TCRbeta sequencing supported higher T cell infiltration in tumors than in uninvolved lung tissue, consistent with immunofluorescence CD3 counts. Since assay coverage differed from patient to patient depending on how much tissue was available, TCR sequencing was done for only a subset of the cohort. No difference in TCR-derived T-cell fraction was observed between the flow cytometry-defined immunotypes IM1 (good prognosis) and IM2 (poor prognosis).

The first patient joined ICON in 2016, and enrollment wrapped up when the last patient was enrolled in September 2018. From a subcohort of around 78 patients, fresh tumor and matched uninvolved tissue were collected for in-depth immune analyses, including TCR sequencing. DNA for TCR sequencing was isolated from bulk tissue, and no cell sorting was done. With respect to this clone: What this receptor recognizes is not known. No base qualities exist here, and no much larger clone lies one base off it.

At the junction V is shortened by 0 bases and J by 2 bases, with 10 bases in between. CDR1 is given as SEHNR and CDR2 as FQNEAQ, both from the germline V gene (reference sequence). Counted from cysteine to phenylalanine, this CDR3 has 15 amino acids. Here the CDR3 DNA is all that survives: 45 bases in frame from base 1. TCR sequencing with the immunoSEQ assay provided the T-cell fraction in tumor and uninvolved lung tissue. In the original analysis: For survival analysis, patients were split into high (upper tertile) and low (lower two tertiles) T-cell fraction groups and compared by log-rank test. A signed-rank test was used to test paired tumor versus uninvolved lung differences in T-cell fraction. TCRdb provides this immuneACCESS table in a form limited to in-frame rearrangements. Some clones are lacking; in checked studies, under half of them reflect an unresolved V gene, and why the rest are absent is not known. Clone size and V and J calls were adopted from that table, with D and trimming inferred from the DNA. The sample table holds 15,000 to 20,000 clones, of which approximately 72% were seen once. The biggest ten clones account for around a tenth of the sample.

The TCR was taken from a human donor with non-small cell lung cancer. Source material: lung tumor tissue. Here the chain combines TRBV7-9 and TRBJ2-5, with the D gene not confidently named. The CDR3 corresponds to CASSLALEVQETQYF. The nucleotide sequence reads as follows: TGTGCCAGCAGCTTAGCGCTCGAGGTTCAAGAGACCCAGTACTTC.